This TCR beta chain was sequenced during a study of radiation and T cells in renal cell carcinoma. Of note for this clone: Its antigen is not identified.

Time point: blood 4 weeks post-SBRT, at nephrectomy. Regarding treatment: 15 Gy SBRT to primary tumor, nephrectomy 4 weeks later. Nephrectomy followed 15 Gy stereotactic body radiation by 4 weeks. Blood was sampled at baseline, 2 weeks and 4 weeks after SBRT. Clear cell pathology was present in this patient's renal cell carcinoma. Using immunoSEQ multiplex PCR, the repertoire was profiled, and TCRdb retains in-frame clones only, with some absent. The profile shows some 81,000 clones, around 89% of them singletons. This CDR3 comprises 19 residues. The ends lost 0 bases at V and 3 bases at J; junction bases unmatched: 14. Germline V gives CDR1 LGHNA, CDR2 YNFKEQ. Study-wide results and caveats: In blood, top tumor clones expanded by 2 weeks, shrinking by 4.

The source of this sequence is a woman in her 70s with renal cell carcinoma. The chain links TRBV4-2 to TRBJ2-5; 9 bases agree with TRBD2. The source was blood, collected from a patient whose treatment included radiotherapy and nephrectomy. Written as DNA, the CDR3 is TGTGCCAGCAGCCAAGAGCGCGGGGCGGGGGGGCCTTACGAAGAGACCCAGTACTTC. Translation gives CASSQERGAGGPYEETQYF.